A single sample gave rise to the 19 T cell receptor beta chains below, sequenced in a study of control samples from healthy donors and cancer patients (dated by TCRdb to 2018 to 2020). Libraries were constructed by the immunoSEQ multiplex PCR assay. TCRdb carries this immuneACCESS record with in-frame sequences only. Its versions omit some clonotypes, under half of them owing to an unresolved V gene in the studies checked, with the rest unexplained. This sample holds about 170,000 clones; 90% to 95% were observed only once. Jointly, the top ten make up 1.5% of the sample. Source material: blood. These receptors all come from a woman aged 25 to 45 in good health.

J is TRBJ1-1 and V is TRBV19, with D perhaps matching TRBD1 (5 bases). Germline V lookup: CDR1 LNHDA, CDR2 SQIVND (reference sequence). This CDR3 is built from 15 residues. V lost 6 bases to trimming and J lost 1 base, with 15 bases between them. The CDR3 sequence is CASSPGRGANTEAFF. The CDR3, as DNA: TGTGCCAGTAGCCCGGGACGGGGAGCGAACACTGAAGCTTTCTTT.

This chain joins TRBV7-2 and TRBJ2-5; TRBD1 agrees at 10 bases. Trimming cost V 5 bases and J 4 bases; bases outside gene matches: 1. The CDR3 loop spans 13 amino acids. In germline, CDR1 is SGHTA, CDR2 FQGNSA. The CDR3 sequence is CASSGDRGETQYF. DNA of the CDR3: TGTGCCAGCAGCGGGGACAGGGGAGAGACCCAGTACTTC. Full variable domain (remainder filled in from reference TRBV7-2 and TRBJ2-5): GAGVSQSPSNKVTEKGKDVELRCDPISGHTALYWYRQSLGQGLEFLIYFQGNSAPDKSGLPSDRFSAERTGGSVSTLTIQRTQQEDSAVYLCASSGDRGETQYFGPGTRLLVL.

The chain uses TRBV28 and TRBJ1-5; 7 bases fit TRBD1. The CDR3 covers 15 residues. In germline, CDR1 is MDHEN, CDR2 SYDVKM. J lost 7 bases, V lost 3 bases, and 9 bases had no gene match. The DNA of the CDR3 is TGTGCCAGCAGTTTCCCGACAGGGAGCGGACAGCCCCAGCATTTT. Protein product: CASSFPTGSGQPQHF.

In DNA form, the CDR3 reads TGTGCCAGCAGCCAAGTGGCGGGGCAGCCCCAGCATTTT. Translation gives CASSQVAGQPQHF. The chain is built from TRBV3-1 (or the pseudogene TRBV3-2) and TRBJ1-5; D is unresolved. V was shortened by 1 base and J by 7 bases, with 8 bases between the two germline ends. Germline V CDR1 and CDR2: LGHDT, YNNKEL (reference sequence). The CDR3 contains 13 residues.

This rearrangement joins TRBV19 to TRBJ1-4; the D gene is possibly TRBD1 (6 bases). This CDR3 spans 15 amino acids. CDR1 and CDR2 from the germline V gene are LNHDA and SQIVND (reference sequence). The V gene lost 1 base and the J gene lost 5 bases, with 11 bases spanning the gap. CDR3 sequence reads: CASSIGWQGNEKLFF. CDR3 DNA: TGTGCCAGTAGTATAGGTTGGCAGGGGAATGAAAAACTGTTTTTT.

Regarding this clone: This CDR3 is also generated by other DNA sequences in the sample. This sequence joins TRBV10-3 and TRBJ2-1; the D is unclear. CDR1 and CDR2 from the germline V gene are ENHRY and SYGVKD. This CDR3 has 11 amino acids. The ends were cut back, 4 bases at V and 7 bases at J, with 5 bases in the middle. CDR3 nucleotide sequence: TGTGCCATCAGTGTCGGGAATGAGCAGTTCTTC. Amino acids: CAISVGNEQFF.

CDR3 nucleotide sequence: TGTGCCAGCAGCAAAGCGCGAGGGGGGACCGGGGAGCTGTTTTTT. Translating gives CASSKARGGTGELFF. The chain uses TRBV21-1 and TRBJ2-2. TRBV21-1 is listed as a pseudogene. The CDR3 spans 15 residues.

The table lists this clone with a count of one. The V and J genes are TRBV18 and TRBJ1-1; 7 bases map to TRBD1. The CDR3 runs to 13 residues. With V trimmed by 2 bases and J by 5 bases, 2 bases remained unmatched. Germline lookup yields CDR1 KGHSH and CDR2 LQKENI. CDR3 in amino acids: CASSPSQGTEAFF. The DNA of the CDR3 is TGTGCCAGCTCACCATCACAGGGGACTGAAGCTTTCTTT.

The chain has TRBV6-2 or TRBV6-3 and TRBJ2-3; 7 positions agree with TRBD1. The CDR3 loop spans 14 amino acids. The germline V gene has CDR1 MNHEY and CDR2 SVGEGT. The ends lost 2 bases at V and 4 bases at J; junction bases unmatched: 3. CDR3 amino acids: CASSYQGEADTQYF. CDR3 nucleotides: TGTGCCAGCAGTTACCAGGGGGAAGCAGATACGCAGTATTTT.

The chain links TRBV5-1 to TRBJ2-5; D uncertain. From germline, CDR1 is SGHRS and CDR2 YFSETQ. The CDR3 is 11 residues long. With 2 bases removed from V and 4 bases from J, the gap between germline ends came to 3 bases. The CDR3 DNA is TGCGCCAGCAGCTTCTCAGAGACCCAGTACTTC. Protein sequence: CASSFSETQYF.

Regarding this clone: Sequence at one end of the junction differs from germline and may be a read error. V is TRBV7-7 and J is TRBJ1-1, with D hard to call. The CDR3 runs to 13 residues. Germline lookup yields CDR1 SSHAT and CDR2 FNYEAQ (reference sequence). CDR3 coding DNA: TGTGCTAGCAGCTTAAACACCAACACTGAAGCTTTCTTT. It codes for CASSLNTNTEAFF.

Remarks on this clone: In the same sample, other DNA sequences code for this CDR3. This chain connects TRBV18 to TRBJ1-5; D uncertain. Per germline, CDR1 KGHSH and CDR2 LQKENI. V was shortened by 1 base and J by 1 base, with 5 bases between the two germline ends. This CDR3 contains 14 residues. This chain's CDR3 is CASSPLDSNQPQHF. The CDR3 nucleotides read TGTGCCAGCTCACCACTCGACAGCAATCAGCCCCAGCATTTT.

J is TRBJ2-5 and V is TRBV7-2, with 8 bases that match TRBD1. CDR3 length: 13 residues. The germline V gene has CDR1 SGHTA and CDR2 FQGNSA. After removal of 5 bases from V and 5 bases from J, the junction contained 4 bases not matched to a gene. As DNA, the CDR3 is TGTGCCAGCAGCCAGGGGGCGGGGGAGACCCAGTACTTC. It is translated as CASSQGAGETQYF.

The chain links TRBV15 to TRBJ2-1; possibly TRBD1 or TRBD2 for D (5 bases each). Trimming stripped 2 bases from V and 5 bases from J, with 13 bases between. Germline V gives CDR1 LNHNV, CDR2 YYDKDF (reference sequence). The CDR3 is 15 amino acids. CDR3 bases: TGTGCCACCAGCAGAAAACGGGACGACAACAATGAGCAGTTCTTC. This codes for CATSRKRDDNNEQFF.

The chain couples TRBV7-6 to TRBJ2-7; D remains ambiguous. V was trimmed by 2 bases and J by 3 bases, leaving 8 bases between them. This CDR3 is 13 amino acids long. Germline V CDR1 and CDR2: SGHVS, FNYEAQ. The CDR3 region has the DNA TGTGCCAGCAGCTTATACTCCAACTACGAGCAGTACTTC. It yields the protein CASSLYSNYEQYF.

The chain uses TRBV10-3 and TRBJ2-1, with D uncertain. Germline lookup yields CDR1 ENHRY and CDR2 SYGVKD. The CDR3 runs 14 residues. The V and J ends lost 4 bases and 0 bases respectively, with 7 bases between them. The DNA of the CDR3 is TGTGCCATCAGTGGTCTAAGCTCCTACAATGAGCAGTTCTTC. As protein: CAISGLSSYNEQFF.

This chain connects TRBV7-9 to TRBJ1-2; 7 nucleotides match TRBD1. V lost 3 bases, J lost 4 bases, and 5 bases stayed unmatched. The CDR3 is made up of 14 amino acids. Germline V lookup: CDR1 SEHNR, CDR2 FQNEAQ (reference sequence). CDR3 in DNA: TGTGCCAGCAGCTTTCAGGGGGAGGCCTATGGCTACACCTTC. Residues: CASSFQGEAYGYTF. Full variable domain (outside the CDR3, taken from reference TRBV7-9 and TRBJ1-2): DTGVSQNPRHKITKRGQNVTFRCDPISEHNRLYWYRQTLGQGPEFLTYFQNEAQLEKSRLLSDRFSAERPKGSFSTLEIQRTEQGDSAMYLCASSFQGEAYGYTFGSGTRLTVV.

This sequence joins TRBV5-5 and TRBJ1-4, with D unclear. The CDR3 length is 14 residues. In germline, CDR1 is SGHKS, CDR2 YYEKEE (reference sequence). Trimming stripped 0 bases from V and 5 bases from J, with 8 bases between. CDR3 sequence: CASSLGNLNEKLFF. As DNA, the CDR3 is TGTGCCAGCAGCTTGGGTAACCTAAATGAAAAACTGTTTTTT.

The chain uses TRBV7-3 and TRBJ2-5, with 9 bases that match TRBD2. This CDR3 has 14 amino acids. Germline CDR1 SGHTA, CDR2 FQGTGA. The V and J ends lost 7 bases and 5 bases, in that order; junction bases with no gene match: 8. The CDR3 sequence: CASTRGGAGETQYF. CDR3 nucleotide sequence: TGTGCCAGCACCCGCGGGGGGGCCGGGGAGACCCAGTACTTC.